Listed here are 30 T cell receptor beta chains from one sample, sequenced in a study of shared clonotypes between healthy human individuals. Assay: immunoSEQ multiplex PCR; the TCRdb copy retains only in-frame clones and omits some. Of 2.5 million or so clones in the sample, roughly 92% were seen once. What was sequenced was naive CD4+ T cells sorted from blood. Subset described: CD45RA+ positively selected. These receptors originate from a man aged 18 to 29 in good health.

To note about this clone: The sample has other DNA sequences that encode this CDR3 too. The rearrangement links TRBV7-2 to TRBJ2-3; 14 bases fit TRBD2. V gave up 5 bases and J gave up 1 base; unmatched junction bases: 5. The CDR3 has 17 residues. Germline lookup yields CDR1 SGHTA and CDR2 FQGNSA. CDR3 protein: CASSSGLAGGRTDTQYF. The CDR3 nucleotides read TGTGCCAGCAGCAGCGGACTAGCGGGAGGACGCACAGATACGCAGTATTTT.

On this clone: Other nucleotide sequences from this sample produce the same CDR3. The chain couples TRBV5-1 to TRBJ2-7; 8 nucleotides match TRBD2. V lost 4 bases to trimming and J lost 0 bases; unmatched junction nucleotides: 6. Per the germline V gene, CDR1 is SGHRS and CDR2 is YFSETQ. The CDR3 runs to 15 residues. CDR3 residues: CASSSSGVSSYEQYF. The CDR3 nucleotides are TGCGCCAGCAGCAGTAGCGGGGTAAGCTCCTACGAGCAGTACTTC.

The chain carries TRBV7-2 and TRBJ1-2; TRBD1 agrees at 9 bases. With V trimmed by 6 bases and J by 3 bases, 2 bases remained unmatched. This CDR3 has 13 amino acids. Germline V gives CDR1 SGHTA, CDR2 FQGNSA. CDR3 sequence reads: CASRRDRDYGYTF. The CDR3 nucleotides are TGTGCCAGCAGGCGGGACAGGGACTATGGCTACACCTTC. Drawing the rest from reference TRBV7-2 and TRBJ1-2, the complete variable domain is GAGVSQSPSNKVTEKGKDVELRCDPISGHTALYWYRQSLGQGLEFLIYFQGNSAPDKSGLPSDRFSAERTGGSVSTLTIQRTQQEDSAVYLCASRRDRDYGYTFGSGTRLTVV.

The table lists this clone with a count of one. The V call is TRBV28, the J call TRBJ2-7; 7 nucleotides line up with TRBD1. With 10 bases clipped from V and 3 bases from J, the junction kept 9 bases outside the gene matches. This CDR3 has 13 residues. CDR1 and CDR2 from the germline V gene are MDHEN and SYDVKM. This CDR3 is CANQAPGGYEQYF. The DNA of the CDR3 is TGTGCCAACCAAGCTCCAGGGGGCTACGAGCAGTACTTC.

V and J are TRBV15 and TRBJ2-7; D perhaps matches TRBD2 (5 bases). Germline CDR1 reads LNHNV; CDR2 reads YYDKDF (reference sequence). The CDR3 loop spans 13 amino acids. Trimming stripped 0 bases from V and 9 bases from J, with 12 bases between. Here the CDR3 reads CATSRDEGKAQYF. The DNA for the CDR3 is TGTGCCACCAGCAGAGATGAGGGAAAGGCGCAGTACTTC.

The table lists this clone with a few counts. The J gene is TRBJ2-2, the V gene TRBV2, with D hard to call. Germline CDR1 and CDR2: SNHLY and FYNNEI. Trimming removed 7 bases from V and 3 bases from J, with 3 bases in between. This CDR3 spans 11 amino acids. The CDR3 bases are TGTGCCAGCACTTACACCGGGGAGCTGTTTTTT. This gives the protein CASTYTGELFF.

J is TRBJ2-6 and V is TRBV30; no reliable D call. Trimming took 0 bases from V and 0 from J, leaving 6 bases between them. The CDR3 consists of 15 residues. CDR1 and CDR2 from the germline V gene are GTSNPN and SVGIG (reference sequence). The CDR3 here is CAWSVVPSGANVLTF. CDR3 DNA: TGTGCCTGGAGTGTAGTCCCCTCTGGGGCCAACGTCCTGACTTTC.

J is TRBJ2-7 and V is TRBV5-1; 7 nucleotides line up with TRBD2. V lost 0 bases and J lost 0; bases outside the gene matches: 6. The germline V gene encodes CDR1 SGHRS and CDR2 YFSETQ. The CDR3 sequence is 16 residues long. The CDR3 region has the DNA TGCGCCAGCAGCTTGGTGGGTGGGAGGGCCTCCTACGAGCAGTACTTC. Its translation: CASSLVGGRASYEQYF.

This chain uses TRBV18 with TRBJ2-1; D uncertain. This CDR3 has 19 amino acids. CDR1 and CDR2 from the germline V gene are KGHSH and LQKENI. Deletions cut 4 bases from V and 0 bases from J, with 22 bases between. DNA for the CDR3: TGTGCCAGCTCACGAACTGGGCCCCGGATACCTAGCTCCTACAATGAGCAGTTCTTC. Its translation: CASSRTGPRIPSSYNEQFF.

The chain employs TRBV19 and TRBJ1-2; 7 positions agree with TRBD1. The CDR3 is made up of 18 amino acids. V lost 5 bases to trimming and J lost 4 bases; unmatched junction nucleotides: 19. CDR1 is LNHDA, CDR2 SQIVND, per germline (reference sequence). CDR3 protein: CASSDGGKNRGKGYGYTF. The CDR3 DNA reads as TGTGCCAGTAGTGACGGGGGAAAAAACAGGGGTAAAGGCTATGGCTACACCTTC. Based on the CDR3 plus reference TRBV19 and TRBJ1-2, the full variable domain is DGGITQSPKYLFRKEGQNVTLSCEQNLNHDAMYWYRQDPGQGLRLIYYSQIVNDFQKGDIAEGYSVSREKKESFPLTVTSAQKNPTAFYLCASSDGGKNRGKGYGYTFGSGTRLTVV.

The genes are TRBV29-1 and TRBJ2-3; no definite D call. V shed 4 bases and J shed 4 bases, with 9 bases lying between them. Germline V gene data show CDR1 as SQVTM and CDR2 as ANQGSEA. There are 12 residues in the CDR3. CDR3 protein: CSVGDGADTQYF. The DNA for the CDR3 is TGCAGCGTTGGGGATGGGGCAGATACGCAGTATTTT.

Of note for this clone: The sample contains more than one DNA sequence encoding this CDR3. The chain carries TRBV5-1 and TRBJ1-2, with D perhaps matching TRBD1 (6 bases). V lost 1 base, J lost 6 bases, and 7 bases lay in between. This CDR3 spans 12 amino acids. Germline lookup yields CDR1 SGHRS and CDR2 YFSETQ. The CDR3 DNA is TGCGCCAGCAGCTTGACAGGGAATGGCTACACCTTC. Translation: CASSLTGNGYTF. Full variable domain (rest looked up from reference TRBV5-1 and TRBJ1-2): KAGVTQTPRYLIKTRGQQVTLSCSPISGHRSVSWYQQTPGQGLQFLFEYFSETQRNKGNFPGRFSGRQFSNSRSEMNVSTLELGDSALYLCASSLTGNGYTFGSGTRLTVV.

In the case of this clone: In the same sample, other DNA sequences code for this CDR3. This chain links TRBV30 with TRBJ2-2; D unresolved. Trimming took off 3 bases at V and 4 bases at J, with 3 bases between the two ends. Germline CDR1 and CDR2: GTSNPN and SVGIG (reference sequence). This CDR3 region has 11 residues. CDR3 DNA sequence: TGTGCCTGGAGCGGCACCGGGGAGCTGTTTTTT. It translates to CAWSGTGELFF.

The V call is TRBV7-2, the J call TRBJ2-7; 9 bases line up with TRBD1. The junction had 12 bases not matched to a gene; V was cut back by 5 bases and J by 7 bases. Germline lookup yields CDR1 SGHTA and CDR2 FQGNSA. This CDR3 is 15 amino acids long. CDR3 in DNA: TGTGCCAGCAGCGAGAAGCGGGACAGGGTTGGTGAGCAGTACTTC. It yields the protein CASSEKRDRVGEQYF.

The chain uses TRBV27 and TRBJ2-3; TRBD1 agrees at 9 bases. V lost 2 bases to trimming and J lost 6 bases; unmatched junction nucleotides: 6. Germline CDR1 is MNHEY and CDR2 is SMNVEV (reference sequence). The CDR3 length is 15 residues. CDR3 residues: CASSLGTGFRDTQYF. The CDR3 nucleotides are TGTGCCAGCAGTTTAGGGACAGGGTTTCGGGATACGCAGTATTTT.

J is TRBJ1-2 and V is TRBV6-1, with 8 bases matching TRBD1. The CDR3 spans 14 residues. The V segment lost 7 bases and the J segment 2 bases; nucleotides outside the gene matches: 6. Germline lookup yields CDR1 MNHNS and CDR2 SASEGT. CDR3 DNA: TGTGCCAGCATATGGACAGGGCCGAACTATGGCTACACCTTC. This codes for CASIWTGPNYGYTF.

A remark on this clone: This sample includes further DNA sequences coding for the same CDR3. The CDR3 loop reads CASSLGSGMNTEAFF. The CDR3 DNA sequence: TGTGCCAGCAGCTTGGGCTCAGGGATGAACACTGAAGCTTTCTTT. The chain links TRBV7-6 to TRBJ1-1, with D perhaps matching TRBD1 (5 bases). Per the germline V gene, CDR1 is SGHVS and CDR2 is FNYEAQ. V was trimmed by 3 bases and J by 0 bases, leaving 11 bases between them. The CDR3 is 15 amino acids.

The rearrangement links TRBV5-4 to TRBJ2-1; D remains unclear. Trimming took off 1 base at V and 0 bases at J, with 11 bases between the two ends. This CDR3 has 16 residues. The germline V gene has CDR1 SGHNT and CDR2 YYREEE (reference sequence). The CDR3 DNA is TGTGCCAGCAGCTTGTCTATCGGAAGCTCCTACAATGAGCAGTTCTTC. Its protein product is CASSLSIGSSYNEQFF.

This chain joins TRBV18 and TRBJ2-5; 7 nucleotides match TRBD2. The CDR3 runs 13 residues. After removal of 8 bases from V and 1 base from J, the junction contained 4 bases not matched to a gene. In germline, CDR1 is KGHSH, CDR2 LQKENI. Written as DNA, the CDR3 is TGTGCCAGCACCCGGGGGGTCCAAGAGACCCAGTACTTC. Translation: CASTRGVQETQYF.

The rearrangement uses TRBV30 and TRBJ2-5; 11 positions agree with TRBD1. CDR3 length: 20 amino acids. With V trimmed by 0 bases and J by 5 bases, 20 bases remained unmatched. Looked up from germline, CDR1 is GTSNPN and CDR2 is SVGIG (reference sequence). The CDR3 reads CAWSVLDRGRGSPGSETQYF. The CDR3 region has the DNA TGTGCCTGGAGTGTACTGGACAGGGGGCGAGGGTCCCCTGGGTCCGAGACCCAGTACTTC.

The genes are TRBV5-1 and TRBJ1-1; 12 nucleotides line up with TRBD1. Germline V gene data show CDR1 as SGHRS and CDR2 as YFSETQ. The CDR3 length is 18 residues. V gave up 0 bases and J gave up 4 bases; unmatched junction bases: 10. CDR3 sequence reads: CASSLEPGQGAFVTEAFF. The DNA of the CDR3 is TGCGCCAGCAGCTTGGAACCGGGACAGGGGGCTTTTGTCACTGAAGCTTTCTTT.

This rearrangement joins TRBV27 to TRBJ2-7, with D possibly TRBD1 on 6 matching bases. The CDR3 totals 15 residues. Deletions cut 6 bases from V and 0 bases from J, with 15 bases between. Germline V gene data show CDR1 as MNHEY and CDR2 as SMNVEV (reference sequence). The CDR3 sequence: CASSPTRGHSYEQYF. The CDR3 region has the DNA TGTGCCAGCAGCCCGACTCGGGGACACTCCTACGAGCAGTACTTC.

In this sample, this clone turned up a few times. The gene calls are TRBV30 and TRBJ1-1; a weak D match, TRBD1 (5 bases). The CDR3 runs 12 residues. The V and J ends lost 4 bases and 4 bases respectively, with 10 bases between them. Germline V gene data show CDR1 as GTSNPN and CDR2 as SVGIG (reference sequence). CDR3 sequence: CAWIPQGTEAFF. The CDR3 DNA follows: TGTGCCTGGATACCCCAGGGCACTGAAGCTTTCTTT.

The V and J genes are TRBV7-6 and TRBJ2-7; D is unresolved. The V gene's germline CDR1 is SGHVS and CDR2 FNYEAQ. This CDR3 has 16 residues. Trimming took off 5 bases at V and 4 bases at J, with 21 bases between the two ends. In DNA, the CDR3 is TGTGCCAGCAGCCCGGGTGCGCGCTCTGGATCTTACGAGCAGTACTTC. Its protein product is CASSPGARSGSYEQYF.

The chain couples TRBV28 to TRBJ1-5; D call uncertain. The V gene lost 7 bases and the J gene lost 7 bases, with 20 bases spanning the gap. Germline V gene data show CDR1 as MDHEN and CDR2 as SYDVKM. CDR3 length: 15 amino acids. The CDR3 reads CASKETDGVGQPQHF. CDR3 DNA: TGTGCCAGCAAGGAAACGGACGGGGTCGGCCAGCCCCAGCATTTT.

Regarding this clone: The same CDR3 can be traced to other DNA sequences in this sample. V gene TRBV6-5 combines with J gene TRBJ1-6; possible D gene TRBD1, 5 bases. V lost 2 bases, J lost 10 bases, and 9 bases lay in between. Germline-derived CDR1 and CDR2 are MNHEY and SVGAGI. This CDR3 spans 13 amino acids. The CDR3 DNA reads TGTGCCAGCAGTTACGGGGGAGGATCACCCCTCCACTTT. Encoded protein: CASSYGGGSPLHF.

The gene calls are TRBV7-6 and TRBJ2-3; TRBD1 aligns across 8 bases. Germline values: CDR1 SGHVS, CDR2 FNYEAQ. Trimming at V came to 4 bases and at J to 4 bases, leaving 7 bases not matched to a gene. The CDR3 has 15 amino acids. In DNA, the CDR3 is TGTGCCAGCAGCTATGCACAGGGGGTCGCAGATACGCAGTATTTT. Translation: CASSYAQGVADTQYF.

CDR3 sequence (DNA): TGCAGTGCCCGGTCGGACGCCCTCCACTTT. It encodes CSARSDALHF. This chain links TRBV20-1 with TRBJ1-6; the D is unclear. Germline V gene data show CDR1 as DFQATT and CDR2 as SNEGSKA (reference sequence). V gave up 6 bases and J gave up 14 bases, with 11 bases separating them. The CDR3 is 10 residues long.

This chain connects TRBV6-1 to TRBJ2-5; unclear D gene. Trimming removed 3 bases at V and 0 bases at J, with 8 bases between. The germline V gene has CDR1 MNHNS and CDR2 SASEGT. This CDR3 comprises 14 residues. CDR3 nucleotide sequence: TGTGCCAGCAGTGACAGGACCTACCAAGAGACCCAGTACTTC. Translated: CASSDRTYQETQYF.

V is TRBV5-5 and J is TRBJ1-2, with D unclear. This CDR3 contains 13 residues. V was trimmed by 5 bases and J by 5 bases, leaving 13 bases between them. Germline CDR1 SGHKS, CDR2 YYEKEE (reference sequence). The DNA of the CDR3 is TGTGCCAGCAGTTCGCCTCAACTATATGGCTACACCTTC. Its protein is CASSSPQLYGYTF.